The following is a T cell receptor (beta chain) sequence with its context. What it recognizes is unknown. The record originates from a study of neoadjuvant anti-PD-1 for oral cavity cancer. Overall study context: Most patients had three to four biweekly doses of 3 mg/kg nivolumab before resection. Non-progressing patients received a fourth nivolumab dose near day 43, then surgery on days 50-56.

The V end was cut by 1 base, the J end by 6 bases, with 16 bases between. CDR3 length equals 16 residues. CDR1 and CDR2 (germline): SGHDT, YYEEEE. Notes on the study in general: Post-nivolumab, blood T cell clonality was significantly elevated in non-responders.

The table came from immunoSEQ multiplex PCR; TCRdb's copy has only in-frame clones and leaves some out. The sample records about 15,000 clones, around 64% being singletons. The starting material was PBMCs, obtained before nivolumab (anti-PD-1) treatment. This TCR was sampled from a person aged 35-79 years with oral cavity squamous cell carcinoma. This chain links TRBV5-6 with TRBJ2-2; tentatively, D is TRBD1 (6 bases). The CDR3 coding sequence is TGTGCCAGCAGCTTGTACGGGCAGGGGTATTCCGGGGAGCTGTTTTTT. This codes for CASSLYGQGYSGELFF. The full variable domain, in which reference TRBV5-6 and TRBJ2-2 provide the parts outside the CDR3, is DAGVTQSPTHLIKTRGQQVTLRCSPKSGHDTVSWYQQALGQGPQFIFQYYEEEERQRGNFPDRFSGHQFPNYSSELNVNALLLGDSALYLCASSLYGQGYSGELFFGEGSRLTVL.